The present TCR beta chain was sequenced within a study of blood T cell repertoires in COVID-19. Study-wide background: The origin of the acute and convalescent COVID-19 samples was the United States, Italy and Spain. PBMCs, B-cell-depleted T cells, or T cells were the source of the cDNA or gDNA that made up the material.

This CDR3 is 15 amino acids long. In germline, CDR1 is SGHRS, CDR2 YFSETQ. V gave up 2 bases and J gave up 5 bases; unmatched junction bases: 6. Generated by immunoSEQ multiplex PCR, the TCRdb table keeps only in-frame clones and is missing some. The table shows 100,000 to 150,000 clones, with about 85% occurring only once. This sequence joins TRBV5-1 and TRBJ2-5; TRBD2 matches at 10 bases. The clonotype comes from an elderly woman with COVID-19, enrolled during active disease. Sequencing input: peripheral blood. CDR3 in DNA: TGCGCCAGCAGCTTCGGGAGCGGGAGGGCGGAGACCCAGTACTTC. This gives the protein CASSFGSGRAETQYF. The full variable domain, completed using reference TRBV5-1 and TRBJ2-5, is KAGVTQTPRYLIKTRGQQVTLSCSPISGHRSVSWYQQTPGQGLQFLFEYFSETQRNKGNFPGRFSGRQFSNSRSEMNVSTLELGDSALYLCASSFGSGRAETQYFGPGTRLLVL.